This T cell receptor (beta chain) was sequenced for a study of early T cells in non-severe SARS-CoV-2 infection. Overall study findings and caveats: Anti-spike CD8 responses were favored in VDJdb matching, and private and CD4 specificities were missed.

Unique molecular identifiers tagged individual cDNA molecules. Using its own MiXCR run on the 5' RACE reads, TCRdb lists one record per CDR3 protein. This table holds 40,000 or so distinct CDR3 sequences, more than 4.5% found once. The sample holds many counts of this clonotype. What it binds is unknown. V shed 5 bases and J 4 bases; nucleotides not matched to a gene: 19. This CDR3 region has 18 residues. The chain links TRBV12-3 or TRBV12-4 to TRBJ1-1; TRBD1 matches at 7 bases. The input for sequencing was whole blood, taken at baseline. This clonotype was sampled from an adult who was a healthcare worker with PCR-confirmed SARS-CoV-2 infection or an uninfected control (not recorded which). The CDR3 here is CASSGLQGRGRGSTEAFF. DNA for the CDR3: TGTGCCAGCAGTGGGCTTCAGGGGAGGGGGCGAGGGAGCACTGAAGCTTTCTTT.